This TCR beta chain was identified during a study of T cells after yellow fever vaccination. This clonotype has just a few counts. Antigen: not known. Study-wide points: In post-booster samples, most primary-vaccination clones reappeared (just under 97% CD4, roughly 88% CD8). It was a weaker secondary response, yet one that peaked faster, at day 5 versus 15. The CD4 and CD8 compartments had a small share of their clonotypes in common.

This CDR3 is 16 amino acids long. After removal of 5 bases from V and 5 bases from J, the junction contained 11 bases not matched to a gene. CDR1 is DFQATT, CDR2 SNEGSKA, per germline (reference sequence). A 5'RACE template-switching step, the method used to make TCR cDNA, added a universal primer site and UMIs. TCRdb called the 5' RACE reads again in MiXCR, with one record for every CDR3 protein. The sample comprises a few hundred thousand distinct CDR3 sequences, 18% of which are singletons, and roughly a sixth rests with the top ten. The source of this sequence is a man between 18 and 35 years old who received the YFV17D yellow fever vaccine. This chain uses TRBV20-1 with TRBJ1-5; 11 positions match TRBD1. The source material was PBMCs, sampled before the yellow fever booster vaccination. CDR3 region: CSASTPGTGGHQPQHF. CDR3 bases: TGCAGTGCTTCTACCCCCGGGACAGGGGGACATCAGCCCCAGCATTTT.